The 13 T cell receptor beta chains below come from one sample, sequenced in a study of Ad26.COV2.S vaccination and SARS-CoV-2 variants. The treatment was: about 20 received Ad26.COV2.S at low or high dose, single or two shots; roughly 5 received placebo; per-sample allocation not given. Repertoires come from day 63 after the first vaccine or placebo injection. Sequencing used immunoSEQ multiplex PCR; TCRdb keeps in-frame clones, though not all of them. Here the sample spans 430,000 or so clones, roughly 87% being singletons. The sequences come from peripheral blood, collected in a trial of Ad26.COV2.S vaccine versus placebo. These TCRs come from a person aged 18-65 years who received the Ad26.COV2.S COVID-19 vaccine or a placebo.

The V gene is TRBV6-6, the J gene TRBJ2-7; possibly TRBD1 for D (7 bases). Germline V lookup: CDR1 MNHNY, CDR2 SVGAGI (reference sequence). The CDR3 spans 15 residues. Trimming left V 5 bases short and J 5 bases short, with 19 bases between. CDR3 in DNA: TGTGCCAGCAGTCAAACTCGACAGGGAGGCGACGAGCAGTACTTC. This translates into CASSQTRQGGDEQYF.

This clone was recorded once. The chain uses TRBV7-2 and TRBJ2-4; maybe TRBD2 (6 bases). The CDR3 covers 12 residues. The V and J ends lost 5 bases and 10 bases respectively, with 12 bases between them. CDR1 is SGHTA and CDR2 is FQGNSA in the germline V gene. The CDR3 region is CASSLRGGIQYF. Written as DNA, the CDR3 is TGTGCCAGCAGCCTTAGAGGAGGGATTCAGTACTTC.

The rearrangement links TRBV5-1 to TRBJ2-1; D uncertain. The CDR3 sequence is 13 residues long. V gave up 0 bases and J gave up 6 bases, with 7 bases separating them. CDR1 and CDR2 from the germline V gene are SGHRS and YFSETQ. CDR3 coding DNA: TGCGCCAGCAGCTTGGATTGGGCCAATGAGCAGTTCTTC. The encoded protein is CASSLDWANEQFF.

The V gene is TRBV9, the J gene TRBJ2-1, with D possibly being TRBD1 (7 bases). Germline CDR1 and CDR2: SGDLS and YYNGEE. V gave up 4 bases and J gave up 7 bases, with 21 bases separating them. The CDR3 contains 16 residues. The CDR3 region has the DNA TGTGCCAGCAGCCCAGGGGGGTCCCCCCTTAGGAATGAGCAGTTCTTC. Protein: CASSPGGSPLRNEQFF.

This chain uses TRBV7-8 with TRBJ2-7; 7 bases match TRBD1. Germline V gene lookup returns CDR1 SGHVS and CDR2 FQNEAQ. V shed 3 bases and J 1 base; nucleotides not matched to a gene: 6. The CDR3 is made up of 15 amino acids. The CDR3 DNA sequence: TGTGCCAGCAGCTTCCGGGACAGATATTCCTACGAGCAGTACTTC. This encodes CASSFRDRYSYEQYF. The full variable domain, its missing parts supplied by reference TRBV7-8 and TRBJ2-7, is GAGVSQSPRYKVAKRGQDVALRCDPISGHVSLFWYQQALGQGPEFLTYFQNEAQLDKSGLPSDRFFAERPEGSVSTLKIQRTQQEDSAVYLCASSFRDRYSYEQYFGPGTRLTVT.

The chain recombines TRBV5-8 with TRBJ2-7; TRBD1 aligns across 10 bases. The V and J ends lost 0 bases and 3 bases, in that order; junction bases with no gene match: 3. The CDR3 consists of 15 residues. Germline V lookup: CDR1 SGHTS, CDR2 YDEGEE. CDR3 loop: CASSLAGTGVYEQYF. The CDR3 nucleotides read TGTGCCAGCAGCTTGGCCGGGACAGGGGTCTACGAGCAGTACTTC. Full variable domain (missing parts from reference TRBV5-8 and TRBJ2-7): EAGVTQSPTHLIKTRGQQATLRCSPISGHTSVYWYQQALGLGLQFLLWYDEGEERNRGNFPPRFSGRQFPNYSSELNVNALELEDSALYLCASSLAGTGVYEQYFGPGTRLTVT.

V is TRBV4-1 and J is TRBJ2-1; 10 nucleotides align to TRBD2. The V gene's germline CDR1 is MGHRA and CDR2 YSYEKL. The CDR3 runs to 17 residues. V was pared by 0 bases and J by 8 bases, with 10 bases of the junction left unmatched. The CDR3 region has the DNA TGCGCCAGCAGCCAAGATTCCCTAGCGGGAGTAGGTGATGAGCAGTTCTTC. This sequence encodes CASSQDSLAGVGDEQFF.

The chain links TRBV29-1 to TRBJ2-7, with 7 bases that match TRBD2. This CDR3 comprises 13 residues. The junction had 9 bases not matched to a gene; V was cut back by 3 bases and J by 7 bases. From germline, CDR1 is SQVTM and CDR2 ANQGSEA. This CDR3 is CSVELAGAAEQYV. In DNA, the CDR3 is TGCAGCGTTGAGCTCGCGGGAGCTGCTGAGCAGTACGTC.

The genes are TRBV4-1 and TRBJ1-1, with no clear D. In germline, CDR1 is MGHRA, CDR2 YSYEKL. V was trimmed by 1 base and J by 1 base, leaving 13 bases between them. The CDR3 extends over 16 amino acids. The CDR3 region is CASSQGHASRNTEAFF. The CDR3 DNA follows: TGCGCCAGCAGCCAAGGGCACGCGTCCAGGAACACTGAAGCTTTCTTT.

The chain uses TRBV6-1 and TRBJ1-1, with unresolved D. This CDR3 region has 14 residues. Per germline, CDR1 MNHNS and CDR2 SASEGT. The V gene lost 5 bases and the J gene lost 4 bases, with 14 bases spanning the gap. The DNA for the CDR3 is TGTGCCAGCAGTTATTTAGGCGTGACCACTGAAGCTTTCTTT. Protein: CASSYLGVTTEAFF.

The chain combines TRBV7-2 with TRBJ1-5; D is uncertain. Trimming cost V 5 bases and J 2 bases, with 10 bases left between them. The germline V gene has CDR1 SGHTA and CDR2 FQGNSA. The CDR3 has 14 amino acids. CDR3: CASSPQAGNQPQHF. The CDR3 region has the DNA TGTGCCAGCAGCCCTCAAGCGGGCAATCAGCCCCAGCATTTT.

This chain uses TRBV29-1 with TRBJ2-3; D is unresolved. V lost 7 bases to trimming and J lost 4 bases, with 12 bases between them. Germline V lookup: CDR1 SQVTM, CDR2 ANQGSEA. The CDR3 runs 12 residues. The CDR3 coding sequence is TGCAGCGAGAGCTTGGCCGCAGATACGCAGTATTTT. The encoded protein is CSESLAADTQYF.

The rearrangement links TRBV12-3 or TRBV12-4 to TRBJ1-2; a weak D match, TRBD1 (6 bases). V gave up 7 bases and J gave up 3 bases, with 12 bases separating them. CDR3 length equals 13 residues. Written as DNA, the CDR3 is TGTGCCAGCAACCAAGGGGGGGACTATGGCTACACCTTC. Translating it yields CASNQGGDYGYTF.